The TCR beta chain described here comes from a study of blood T cell repertoires in COVID-19. The wider study: From T cells, B-cell-depleted T cells, or PBMCs came the material, which was cDNA or gDNA.

In the authors' methods: By means of reference gene primer amplification, nucleated cell counts were estimated. The table came from immunoSEQ multiplex PCR; TCRdb's copy has only in-frame clones and leaves some out. V and J calls and clone size are as listed in that table; D and trimming were resolved from the DNA. The sample shows more than 55,000 clones, roughly 70% of them seen only once. Germline CDR1 reads LNHDA; CDR2 reads SQIVND (reference sequence). The CDR3 consists of 14 residues. The ends were cut back, 9 bases at V and 8 bases at J, with 19 bases in the middle. The receptor was derived from a woman in her seventies with acute or convalescent COVID-19. The rearrangement uses TRBV19 and TRBJ1-4; D may be TRBD1 (6 bases). The material sequenced was peripheral blood. The CDR3 coding sequence is TGTGCCAGCCGGGGGGGCCGGGGGAGAGAAAAACTGTTTTTT. It translates to CASRGGRGREKLFF.